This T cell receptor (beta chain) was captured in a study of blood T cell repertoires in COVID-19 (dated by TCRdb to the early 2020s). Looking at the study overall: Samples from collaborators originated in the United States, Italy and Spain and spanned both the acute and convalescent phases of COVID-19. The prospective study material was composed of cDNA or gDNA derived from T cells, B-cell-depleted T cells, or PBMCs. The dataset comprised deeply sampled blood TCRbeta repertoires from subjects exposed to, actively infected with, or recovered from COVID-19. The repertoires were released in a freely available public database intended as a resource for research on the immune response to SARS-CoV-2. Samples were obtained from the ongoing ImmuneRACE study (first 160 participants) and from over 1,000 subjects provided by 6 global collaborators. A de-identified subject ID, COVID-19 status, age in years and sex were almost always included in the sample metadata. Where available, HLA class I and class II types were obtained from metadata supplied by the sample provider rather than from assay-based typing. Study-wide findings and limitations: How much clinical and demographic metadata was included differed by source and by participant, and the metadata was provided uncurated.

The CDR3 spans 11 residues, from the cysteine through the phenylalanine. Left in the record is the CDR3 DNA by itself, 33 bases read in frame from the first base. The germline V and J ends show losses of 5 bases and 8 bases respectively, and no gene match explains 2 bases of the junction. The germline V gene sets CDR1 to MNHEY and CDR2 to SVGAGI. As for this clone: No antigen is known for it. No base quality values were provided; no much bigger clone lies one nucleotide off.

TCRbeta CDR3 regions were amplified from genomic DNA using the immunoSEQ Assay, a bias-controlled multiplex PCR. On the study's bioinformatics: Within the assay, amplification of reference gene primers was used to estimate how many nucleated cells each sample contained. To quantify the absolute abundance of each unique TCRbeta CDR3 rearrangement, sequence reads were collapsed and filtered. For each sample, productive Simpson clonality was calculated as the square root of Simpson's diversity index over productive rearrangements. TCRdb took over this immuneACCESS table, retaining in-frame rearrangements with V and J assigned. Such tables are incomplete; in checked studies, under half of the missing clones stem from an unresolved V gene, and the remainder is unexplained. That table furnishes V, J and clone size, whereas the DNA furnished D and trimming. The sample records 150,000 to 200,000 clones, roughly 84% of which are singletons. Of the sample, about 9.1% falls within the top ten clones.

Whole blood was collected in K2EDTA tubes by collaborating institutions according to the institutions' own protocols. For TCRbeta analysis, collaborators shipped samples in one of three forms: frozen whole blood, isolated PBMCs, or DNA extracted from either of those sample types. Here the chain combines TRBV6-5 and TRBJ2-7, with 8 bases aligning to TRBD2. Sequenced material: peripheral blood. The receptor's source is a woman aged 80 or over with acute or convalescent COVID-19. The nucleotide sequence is TGTGCCAGCAGTAGCGGGGGACAGCAGTACTTC. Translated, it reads CASSSGGQQYF.